The 2 T cell receptor beta chains given below trace back to one sample, sequenced in a study of shared clonotypes between healthy human individuals. The repertoire was sequenced with immunoSEQ multiplex PCR; TCRdb's copy has only in-frame clones and lacks some. The table has roughly 650,000 clones, roughly 96% seen once. Naive CD8 cells lacked CD45RO, underwent positive selection for CCR7 and left out terminally differentiated effector memory CD45RA+ cells. Sequences were obtained from naive CD8+ T cells sorted from blood. The receptors originated from a woman in her 30s in good health.

The J gene is TRBJ2-6, the V gene TRBV6-5; tentatively, D is TRBD1 or TRBD2 (5 bases each). This CDR3 has 15 residues. The V end was cut by 7 bases, the J end by 0 bases, with 10 bases between. Germline V gene sequence: CDR1 MNHEY, CDR2 SVGAGI. DNA of the CDR3: TGTGCCAGCACCACGGGACCCTCTGGGGCCAACGTCCTGACTTTC. Translated, it gives CASTTGPSGANVLTF.

The V call is TRBV6-5, the J call TRBJ1-1, with no clear D. Germline CDR1 is MNHEY and CDR2 is SVGAGI. With 2 bases removed from V and 5 bases from J, the gap between germline ends came to 9 bases. The CDR3 consists of 13 residues. This CDR3 reads CASSYGVSTEAFF. The DNA for the CDR3 is TGTGCCAGCAGTTACGGAGTCAGTACTGAAGCTTTCTTT.